The present TCR beta chain was sequenced within a study of shared clonotypes between healthy human individuals. Germline CDR1 is SGHTA and CDR2 is FQGNSA. The CDR3 length is 14 residues. The V end was cut by 1 base, the J end by 8 bases, with 14 bases between. Profiling relied on immunoSEQ multiplex PCR, and the TCRdb table lists in-frame clones only, not all of them. The sample lists approximately 2,000,000 clones, 85% to 95% occurring once. Sequencing was done on a sample of naive CD4+ T cells from PBMCs. The subset is: CD45RA+ positively selected. The chain couples TRBV7-2 to TRBJ1-2; D not resolved. The sequence came from a man between 18 and 35 years old in good health. Some clones in this sample may be carry-over from other donors' samples. The CDR3 DNA reads as TGTGCCAGCAGCTTAGGTTTAGCATCTCGGGGCTACACCTTC. Translating it yields CASSLGLASRGYTF.